The rows below give T cell receptor beta chains drawn from one sample of a study of T cells in tuberculosis. Some clones are missing from TCRdb's copy, which holds only in-frame ones; the method was immunoSEQ multiplex PCR. Here the sample spans some 30,000 clones, roughly nine tenths being singletons. The sequencing used PBMCs, collected at tuberculosis diagnosis. The source of these receptors is an adult with tuberculosis. The CDR3 runs from the conserved cysteine through the conserved F or W. Fields, in order: D gene, CDR3 length, V gene, J gene, clone size, CDR3 DNA, CDR3 protein. D genes are given only for firm matches. The size entry is marked missing in some rows and otherwise reads once, few, many or a size class.

>TRBD1|14|TRBV7-9|TRBJ1-3|once
TGTGCCAGCAGCTGGACAGGGGCTGGAAACACCATATATTTT
CASSWTGAGNTIYF
>TRBD1|17|TRBV4-3|TRBJ1-5|NA
TGCGCCAGCAGCCGATCCCATGACAGGGGGCGAGATCAGCCCCAGCATTTT
CASSRSHDRGRDQPQHF
>NA|11|TRBV6-1|TRBJ2-7|few
TGTGCCAGCGAGAAGGGGTACGAGCAGTACTTC
CASEKGYEQYF
>NA|15|TRBV2|TRBJ1-5|NA
TGTGCCAGTACTAGGACCCCGGGGGGGTATCAGCCCCAGCATTTT
CASTRTPGGYQPQHF
>NA|15|TRBV19|TRBJ1-4|NA
TGTGCCAGTAGTATAGCGGGTCGCACTAATGAAAAACTGTTTTTT
CASSIAGRTNEKLFF
>NA|13|TRBV30|TRBJ1-5|NA
TGTGCCTGGAGTGTACGCGGCCCGGGGCCCCAGCATTTT
CAWSVRGPGPQHF
>TRBD2|16|TRBV27|TRBJ2-5|NA
TGTGCCAGCAGTCCCTTAGGGGAGGGCCACCAAGAGACCCAGTACTTC
CASSPLGEGHQETQYF
>TRBD1|18|TRBV11-2|TRBJ1-6|NA
TGTGCCAGCAGCCCCACAGGGGGCGCAACCTCCTATAATTCACCCCTCCACTTT
CASSPTGGATSYNSPLHF
>NA|16|TRBV7-9|TRBJ2-3|NA
TGTGCCAGCAGCTCCCCACCGCGCGGAAACACAGATACGCAGTATTTT
CASSSPPRGNTDTQYF
>NA|15|TRBV5-8|TRBJ1-4|NA
TGTGCCAGCAGCCCCAAGGAGGTTGCACTGGGAAAACTGTTTTTT
CASSPKEVALGKLFF
>TRBD1|13|TRBV18|TRBJ1-1|few
TGTGCGTCGACCGGGACAGCGAACACTGAAGCTTTCTTT
CASTGTANTEAFF
>TRBD2|15|TRBV28|TRBJ2-5|once
TGTGCCAGCAGTTCTCCCCGGGGGGGCCGGGAGACCCAGTACTTC
CASSSPRGGRETQYF
>TRBD2|13|TRBV30|TRBJ2-1|NA
TGTGCCTGTCGGACTAGCGGATACAATGAGCAGTTCTTC
CACRTSGYNEQFF
>NA|12|TRBV10-1|TRBJ2-2|NA
TGCGCCAGCAGCAAGGGACACGGGGAGCTGTTTTTT
CASSKGHGELFF
>NA|15|TRBV4-3|TRBJ1-4|NA
TGCGCCAGCAGCCAAGGGACATCAACTAATGAAAAACTGTTTTTT
CASSQGTSTNEKLFF
>TRBD1|12|TRBV6-1|TRBJ1-2|NA
TGTGCCAGTGAGGACAGGGGATATGGCTACACCTTC
CASEDRGYGYTF
>NA|11|TRBV6-1|TRBJ1-2|NA
TGTGCCAGCAGTGGCAGGGATGGCTACACCTTC
CASSGRDGYTF
>NA|14|TRBV7-9|TRBJ2-5|NA
TGTGCCAGCAGCTTAGACCGGTACCAAGAGACCCAGTACTTC
CASSLDRYQETQYF
>TRBD1|13|TRBV5-4|TRBJ1-2|NA
TGTGCCAGCAGCCGAGACAGGGCTAATGGCTACACCTTC
CASSRDRANGYTF
>TRBD1|11|TRBV20-1|TRBJ1-4|once
TGCAGTGCCAGGGGGTATGAAAAACTGTTTTTT
CSARGYEKLFF
>NA|15|TRBV6-1|TRBJ2-2|NA
TGTGCCAGCAGTGAGGTGGGGCTATTCACCGGGGAGCTGTTTTTT
CASSEVGLFTGELFF
>NA|13|TRBV5-6|TRBJ1-1|NA
TGTGCCAGCAACTTGGGCGGCAACACTGAAGCTTTCTTT
CASNLGGNTEAFF
>NA|15|TRBV19|TRBJ1-6|NA
TGTGCCAGTAGCCCCGACAGGTCCCTTAGATCACCCCTCCACTTT
CASSPDRSLRSPLHF
>TRBD2|17|TRBV10-3|TRBJ2-5|NA
TGTGCCATCAGTGAGTCGGGACTAGCGGGGGGTAAAGAGACCCAGTACTTC
CAISESGLAGGKETQYF
>NA|16|TRBV14|TRBJ1-4|NA
TGTGCCAGCAGCCAGTTCCAGGGGCTCGGTAATGAAAAACTGTTTTTT
CASSQFQGLGNEKLFF
>NA|12|TRBV6-6|TRBJ1-1|NA
TGTGCCAGCAGTTACCTTTACACTGAAGCTTTCTTT
CASSYLYTEAFF
>NA|14|TRBV28|TRBJ1-2|NA
TGTGCCAGCAGTTTAGTAGAGGCTTCCTATGGCTACACCTTC
CASSLVEASYGYTF